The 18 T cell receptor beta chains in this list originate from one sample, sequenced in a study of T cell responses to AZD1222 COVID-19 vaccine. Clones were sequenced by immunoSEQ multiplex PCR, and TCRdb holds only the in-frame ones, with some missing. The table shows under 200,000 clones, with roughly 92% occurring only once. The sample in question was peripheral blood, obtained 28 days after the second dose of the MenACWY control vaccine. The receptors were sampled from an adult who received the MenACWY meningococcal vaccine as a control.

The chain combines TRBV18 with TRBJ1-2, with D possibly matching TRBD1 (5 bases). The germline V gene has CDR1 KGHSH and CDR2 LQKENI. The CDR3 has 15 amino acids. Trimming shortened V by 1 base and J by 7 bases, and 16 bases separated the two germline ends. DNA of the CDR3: TGTGCCAGCTCACCACTGGCGAACTTCCAGGGTGGCTACACCTTC. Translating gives CASSPLANFQGGYTF.

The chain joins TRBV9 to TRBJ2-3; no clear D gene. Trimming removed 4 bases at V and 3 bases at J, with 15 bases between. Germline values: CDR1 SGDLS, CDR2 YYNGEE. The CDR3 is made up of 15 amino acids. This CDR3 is CASSNERSPTDTQYF. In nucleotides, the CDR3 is TGTGCCAGCAGCAACGAGCGATCACCTACAGATACGCAGTATTTT.

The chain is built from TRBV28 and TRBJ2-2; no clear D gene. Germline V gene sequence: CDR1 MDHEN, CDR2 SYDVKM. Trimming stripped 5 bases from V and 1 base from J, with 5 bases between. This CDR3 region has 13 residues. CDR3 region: CASSPENTGELFF. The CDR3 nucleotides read TGTGCCAGCAGTCCTGAGAACACCGGGGAGCTGTTTTTT. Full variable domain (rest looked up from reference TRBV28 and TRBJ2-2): DVKVTQSSRYLVKRTGEKVFLECVQDMDHENMFWYRQDPGLGLRLIYFSYDVKMKEKGDIPEGYSVSREKKERFSLILESASTNQTSMYLCASSPENTGELFFGEGSRLTVL.

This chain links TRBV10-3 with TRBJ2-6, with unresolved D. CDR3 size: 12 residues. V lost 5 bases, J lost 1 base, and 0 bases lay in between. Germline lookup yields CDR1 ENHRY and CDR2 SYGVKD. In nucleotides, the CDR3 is TGTGCCATCAGTTCTGGGGCCAACGTCCTGACTTTC. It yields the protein CAISSGANVLTF.

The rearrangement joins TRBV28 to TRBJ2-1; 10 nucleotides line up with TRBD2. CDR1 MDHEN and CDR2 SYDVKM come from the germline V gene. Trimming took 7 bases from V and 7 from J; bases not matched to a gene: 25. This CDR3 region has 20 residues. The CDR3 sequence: CASTPVGLAKREYTVNEQFF. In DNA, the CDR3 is TGTGCCAGCACCCCCGTGGGACTAGCGAAGCGGGAATATACGGTAAATGAGCAGTTCTTC.

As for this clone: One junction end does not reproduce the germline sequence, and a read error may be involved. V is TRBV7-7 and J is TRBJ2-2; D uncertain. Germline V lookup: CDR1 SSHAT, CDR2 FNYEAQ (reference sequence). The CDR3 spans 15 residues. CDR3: CASSPRLGDTGELFF. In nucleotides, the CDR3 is TGTGCTAGCAGCCCCAGACTGGGTGACACCGGGGAGCTGTTTTTT.

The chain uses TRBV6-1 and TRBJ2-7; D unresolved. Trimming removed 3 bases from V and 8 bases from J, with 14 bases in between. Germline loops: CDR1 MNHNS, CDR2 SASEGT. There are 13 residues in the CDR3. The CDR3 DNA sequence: TGTGCCAGCAGTGATCTTGTCGTCGTAAAGCAGTACTTC. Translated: CASSDLVVVKQYF.

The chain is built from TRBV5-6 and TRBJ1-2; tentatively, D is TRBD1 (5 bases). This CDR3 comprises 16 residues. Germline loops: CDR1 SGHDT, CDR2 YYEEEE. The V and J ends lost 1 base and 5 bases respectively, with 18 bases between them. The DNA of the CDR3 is TGTGCCAGCAGCTTGCGTATCCTGGCAGGGAGGTATGGCTACACCTTC. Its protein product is CASSLRILAGRYGYTF.

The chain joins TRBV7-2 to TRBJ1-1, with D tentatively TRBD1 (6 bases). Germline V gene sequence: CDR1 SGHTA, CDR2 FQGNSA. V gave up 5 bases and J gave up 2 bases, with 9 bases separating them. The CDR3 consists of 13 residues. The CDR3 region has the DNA TGTGCCAGCAGCACGACAGGTAACACTGAAGCTTTCTTT. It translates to CASSTTGNTEAFF.

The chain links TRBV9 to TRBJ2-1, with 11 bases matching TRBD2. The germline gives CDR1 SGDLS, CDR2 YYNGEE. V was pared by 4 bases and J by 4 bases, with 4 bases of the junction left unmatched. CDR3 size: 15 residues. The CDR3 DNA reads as TGTGCCAGCAGCCCCCGACTAGCGGGGTACAATGAGCAGTTCTTC. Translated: CASSPRLAGYNEQFF.

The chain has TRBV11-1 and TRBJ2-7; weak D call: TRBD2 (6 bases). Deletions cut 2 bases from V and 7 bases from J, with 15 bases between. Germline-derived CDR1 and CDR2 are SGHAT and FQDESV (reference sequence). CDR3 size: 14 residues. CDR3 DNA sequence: TGTGCCAGCAGCTTATCCCACGGGGCGGGGGAGCAGTACTTC. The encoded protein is CASSLSHGAGEQYF.

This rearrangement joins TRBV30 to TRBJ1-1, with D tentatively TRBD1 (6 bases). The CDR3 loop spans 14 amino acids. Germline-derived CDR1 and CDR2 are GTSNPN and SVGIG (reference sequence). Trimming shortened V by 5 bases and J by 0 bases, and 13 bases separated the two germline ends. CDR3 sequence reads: CAWAGQWMNTEAFF. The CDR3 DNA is TGTGCCTGGGCTGGACAGTGGATGAACACTGAAGCTTTCTTT. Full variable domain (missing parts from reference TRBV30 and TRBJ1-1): SQTIHQWPATLVQPVGSPLSLECTVEGTSNPNLYWYRQAAGRGLQLLFYSVGIGQISSEVPQNLSASRPQDRQFILSSKKLLLSDSGFYLCAWAGQWMNTEAFFGQGTRLTVV.

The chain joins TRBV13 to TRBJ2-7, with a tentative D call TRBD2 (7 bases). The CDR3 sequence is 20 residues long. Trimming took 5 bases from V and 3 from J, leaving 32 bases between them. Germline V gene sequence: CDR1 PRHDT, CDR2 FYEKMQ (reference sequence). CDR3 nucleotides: TGTGCCAGCAGCCCAAGCAGCCGGGGGCGAAAGAGCGGGATGATCTACGAGCAGTACTTC. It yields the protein CASSPSSRGRKSGMIYEQYF.

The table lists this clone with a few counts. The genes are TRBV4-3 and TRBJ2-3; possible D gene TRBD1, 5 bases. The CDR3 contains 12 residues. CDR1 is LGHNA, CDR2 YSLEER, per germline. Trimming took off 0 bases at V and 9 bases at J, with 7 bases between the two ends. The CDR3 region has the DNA TGCGCCAGCAGCCAAGATAAGGGGACGCAGTATTTT. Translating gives CASSQDKGTQYF.

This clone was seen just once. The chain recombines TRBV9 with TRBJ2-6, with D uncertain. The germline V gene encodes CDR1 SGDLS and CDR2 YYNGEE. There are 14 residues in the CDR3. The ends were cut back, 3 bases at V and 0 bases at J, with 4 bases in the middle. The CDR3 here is CASSGYSGANVLTF. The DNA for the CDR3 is TGTGCCAGCAGCGGCTACTCTGGGGCCAACGTCCTGACTTTC. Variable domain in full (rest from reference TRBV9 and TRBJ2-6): DSGVTQTPKHLITATGQRVTLRCSPRSGDLSVYWYQQSLDQGLQFLIQYYNGEERAKGNILERFSAQQFPDLHSELNLSSLELGDSALYFCASSGYSGANVLTFGAGSRLTVL.

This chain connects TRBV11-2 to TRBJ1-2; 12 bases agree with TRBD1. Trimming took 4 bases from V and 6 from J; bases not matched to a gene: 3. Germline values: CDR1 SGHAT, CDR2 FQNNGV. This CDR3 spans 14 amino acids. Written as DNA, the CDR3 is TGTGCCAGCAGCTCAGGGACAGGGGGCCATGGCTACACCTTC. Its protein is CASSSGTGGHGYTF.

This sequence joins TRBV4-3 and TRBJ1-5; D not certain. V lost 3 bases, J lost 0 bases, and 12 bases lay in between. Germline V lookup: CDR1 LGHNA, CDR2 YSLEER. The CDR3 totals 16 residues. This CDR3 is CASSQPYLYSNQPQHF. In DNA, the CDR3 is TGCGCCAGCAGCCAGCCCTACCTTTATAGCAATCAGCCCCAGCATTTT.

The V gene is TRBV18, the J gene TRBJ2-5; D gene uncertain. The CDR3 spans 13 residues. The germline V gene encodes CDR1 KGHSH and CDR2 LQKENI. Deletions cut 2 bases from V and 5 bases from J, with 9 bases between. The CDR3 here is CASSPNFKETQYF. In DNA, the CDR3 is TGTGCCAGCTCACCAAACTTTAAGGAGACCCAGTACTTC.